The present T cell receptor beta chain was sequenced within a study of response to subunit inactivated influenza vaccine. Broader study findings: T cells newly recruited by each seasonal influenza vaccination are few, the authors suggested.

This clonotype was recorded many times. Antigen specificity is unknown. TCRdb recomputed calls from the RT-PCR reads with MiXCR, one row per CDR3 protein. The sample lists about 520,000 distinct CDR3 sequences; under 8.5% were seen once. The TCR sequence derives from a man between 50 and 69 years old who received an inactivated influenza vaccine. The sample consisted of PBMCs from blood, taken about 24 months after vaccination.

Written as DNA, the CDR3 is TGTGCCTGGAGCCGACAAACCTATGGCTACACCTTC. Its protein is CAWSRQTYGYTF. V and J are TRBV30 and TRBJ1-2; D gene ambiguous. Trimming took 3 bases from V and 4 from J, leaving 9 bases between them. The V gene's germline CDR1 is GTSNPN and CDR2 SVGIG (reference sequence). This CDR3 comprises 12 residues.